The T cell receptor beta chain under discussion was sequenced for a study of beta chain features in type 1 diabetes. Notes on the study in general: Naive, central memory and Treg TCRB repertoires seemed to resemble each other more closely in patients than they did in healthy donors.

Concerning this clone itself: Its antigen is currently unknown.

The authors took one heparinised blood draw, averaging about 110 mL, from each donor. Germline V gene sequence: CDR1 SGHTA, CDR2 FQGNSA. CDR3 length: 13 residues. Trimming shortened V by 6 bases and J by 7 bases, and 16 bases separated the two germline ends. The investigators reverse transcribed all of the isolated RNA, so they sequenced expressed TCRB transcripts. Generated by immunoSEQ multiplex PCR, the TCRdb table keeps only in-frame clones and is missing some. The repertoire holds 130,000 to 150,000 clones, with 10% as singletons. The chain links TRBV7-2 to TRBJ2-7, with D tentatively TRBD1 (6 bases). This TCR came from a man younger than 30 in good health. Sequences were obtained from naive CD4+ T cells from blood. CDR3 sequence reads: CASSFANTGEQYF. The CDR3 region has the DNA TGTGCCAGCAGTTTCGCTAATACAGGGGAGCAGTACTTC.